The TCR beta chain described here comes from a study of persistence of HIV-infected CD4 T cells. Study context: Two participants gave one leukapheresis sample; others gave up to roughly 180 mL blood repeatedly. The study's findings and limits: TCR oligoclonality correlated with proviral oligoclonality in the same sorted populations.

Trimming cost V 4 bases and J 8 bases, with 17 bases left between them. This CDR3 contains 14 residues. Germline V gene sequence: CDR1 MDHEN, CDR2 SYDVKM. As regards this clone: Its target is not known.

The stimulus was an HIV-1 Gag 15-mer peptide pool, 0.85 to 1 ug/peptide/mL. CD40L/CD69 double-negative CD45RO-high memory CD4+ T cells were collected. Donors had CD4+ T cell counts above 400 cells/uL and were CMV-seropositive. Sequencing used immunoSEQ version 4 in survey mode. TCRdb keeps only in-frame clones here, not all; method: immunoSEQ multiplex PCR. This sample has around 30,000 clones; about four fifths occur once, and the top ten carry over 15%. This receptor was identified in an adult woman with HIV who was CMV-seropositive. The chain has TRBV28 and TRBJ1-2, with D possibly being TRBD1 (5 bases). The sample was CD4+ T cells sorted from PBMCs after roughly 19-hour stimulation, taken from a patient who received antiretroviral therapy. The CDR3 DNA sequence: TGTGCCAGCAGTTCCCCGGGGCGATCAAGGGGCTACACCTTC. Its protein product is CASSSPGRSRGYTF.